The entry that follows covers one TCR beta chain sequence. What it binds is unknown. This CDR3 spans 14 amino acids. V lost 0 bases and J lost 5, with 8 bases in between. The germline CDR1 and CDR2 sequences are ENHRY and SYGVKD. Assay: immunoSEQ multiplex PCR; the TCRdb copy retains only in-frame clones and omits some. This table has some 150,000 clones, more than 70% appearing once. This specimen comes from a study of T cell responses to AZD1222 COVID-19 vaccine. The study, taken as a whole, reports: Donors in the cohort were predominantly white British and more often female, and clonal diversity was possibly underestimated.

The specimen comprised peripheral blood, sampled on day 0 of AZD1222 vaccination. The chain is built from TRBV10-3 and TRBJ1-5; the D gene is possibly TRBD1 (5 bases). The TCR comes from an adult in good health. The CDR3 is CAISESEGHQPQHF. DNA for the CDR3: TGTGCCATCAGTGAGTCGGAGGGGCATCAGCCCCAGCATTTT.